The source of this T cell receptor (beta chain) is a study of Ad26.COV2.S vaccination and SARS-CoV-2 variants. Treatment of the sample: around 19 received Ad26.COV2.S at low or high dose, single or two shots; roughly 5 received placebo; per-sample allocation not given. Each sample was drawn 63 days after the first injection (of vaccine or placebo). Trimming took 2 bases from V and 0 from J, leaving 13 bases between them. The CDR3 runs 16 residues. Germline lookup yields CDR1 SGHRS and CDR2 YFSETQ. Method: immunoSEQ multiplex PCR; TCRdb's copy keeps in-frame clones and lacks some. The sample has roughly 700,000 clones, around 90% seen once; the top ten hold approximately 1.5%.

The sequence was obtained from a person between 18 and 59 years old who received the Ad26.COV2.S COVID-19 vaccine or a placebo. Source: peripheral blood, taken in a trial of Ad26.COV2.S vaccine versus placebo. The V gene is TRBV5-1, the J gene TRBJ2-3; the D gene is possibly TRBD1 (6 bases). CDR3 sequence: CASSLSTGSSTDTQYF. CDR3 in DNA: TGCGCCAGCAGCTTATCCACAGGGTCTAGCACAGATACGCAGTATTTT. The entire variable domain, with the rest obtained from reference TRBV5-1 and TRBJ2-3, is as follows: KAGVTQTPRYLIKTRGQQVTLSCSPISGHRSVSWYQQTPGQGLQFLFEYFSETQRNKGNFPGRFSGRQFSNSRSEMNVSTLELGDSALYLCASSLSTGSSTDTQYFGPGTRLTVL.